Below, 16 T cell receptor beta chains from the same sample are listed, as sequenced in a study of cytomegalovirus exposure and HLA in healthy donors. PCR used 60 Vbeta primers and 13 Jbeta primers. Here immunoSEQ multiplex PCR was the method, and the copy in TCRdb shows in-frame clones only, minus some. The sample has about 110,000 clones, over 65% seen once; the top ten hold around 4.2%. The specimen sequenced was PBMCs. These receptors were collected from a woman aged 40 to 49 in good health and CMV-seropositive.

The CDR3 coding sequence is TGTGCCAGCTCATCAGACTCTCGGGGATCCTATGGCTACACCTTC. It translates to CASSSDSRGSYGYTF. The chain combines TRBV18 with TRBJ1-2, with D unresolved. Germline CDR1 reads KGHSH; CDR2 reads LQKENI. V dropped 5 bases and J dropped 4 bases, with 17 bases sitting between them. The CDR3 is made up of 15 amino acids.

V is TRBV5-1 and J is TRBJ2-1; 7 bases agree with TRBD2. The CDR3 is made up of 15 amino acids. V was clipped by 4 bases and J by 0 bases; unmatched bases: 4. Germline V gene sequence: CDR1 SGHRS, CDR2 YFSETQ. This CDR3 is CASSIASGSYNEQFF. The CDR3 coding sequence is TGCGCCAGCAGCATAGCTAGCGGCTCCTACAATGAGCAGTTCTTC.

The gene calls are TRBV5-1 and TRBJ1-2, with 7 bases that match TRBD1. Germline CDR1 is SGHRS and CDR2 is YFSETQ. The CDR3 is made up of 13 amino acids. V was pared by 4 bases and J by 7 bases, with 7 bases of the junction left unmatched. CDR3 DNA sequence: TGCGCCAGCAGCGGCAAGCAGGGGGGTGGCTACACCTTC. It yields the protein CASSGKQGGGYTF.

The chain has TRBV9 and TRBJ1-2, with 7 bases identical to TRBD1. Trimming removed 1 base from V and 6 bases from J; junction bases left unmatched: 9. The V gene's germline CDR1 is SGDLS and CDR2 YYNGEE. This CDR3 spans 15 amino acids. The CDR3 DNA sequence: TGTGCCAGCAGCGTAACCTCGGGACAGATGCATGGCTACACCTTC. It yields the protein CASSVTSGQMHGYTF.

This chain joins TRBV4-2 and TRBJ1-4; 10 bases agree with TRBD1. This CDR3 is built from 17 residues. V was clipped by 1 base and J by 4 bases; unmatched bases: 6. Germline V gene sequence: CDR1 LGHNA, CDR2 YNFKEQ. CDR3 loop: CASSQVGTGDLNEKLFF. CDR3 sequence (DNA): TGTGCCAGCAGCCAAGTCGGGACAGGGGACCTTAATGAAAAACTGTTTTTT.

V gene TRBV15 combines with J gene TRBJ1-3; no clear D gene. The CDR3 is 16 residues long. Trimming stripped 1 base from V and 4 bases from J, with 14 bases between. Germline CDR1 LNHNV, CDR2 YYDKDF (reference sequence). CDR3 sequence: CATSRGWREGGNTIYF. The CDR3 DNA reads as TGTGCCACCAGCAGAGGGTGGAGGGAGGGAGGAAACACCATATATTTT.

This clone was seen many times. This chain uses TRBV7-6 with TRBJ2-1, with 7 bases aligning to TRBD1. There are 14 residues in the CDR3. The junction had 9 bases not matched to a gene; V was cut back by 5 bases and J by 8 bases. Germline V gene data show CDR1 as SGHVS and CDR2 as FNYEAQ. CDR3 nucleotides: TGTGCCAGCAGCCCCCGACAGGGTAGCCATGAGCAGTTCTTC. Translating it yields CASSPRQGSHEQFF. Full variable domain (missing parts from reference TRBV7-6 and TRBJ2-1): GAGVSQSPRYKVTKRGQDVALRCDPISGHVSLYWYRQALGQGPEFLTYFNYEAQQDKSGLPNDRFSAERPEGSISTLTIQRTEQRDSAMYRCASSPRQGSHEQFFGPGTRLTVL.

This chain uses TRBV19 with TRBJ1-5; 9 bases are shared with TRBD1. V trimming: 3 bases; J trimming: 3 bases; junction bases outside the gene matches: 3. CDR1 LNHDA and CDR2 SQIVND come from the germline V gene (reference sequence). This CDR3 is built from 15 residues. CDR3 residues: CASSIGTGTNQPQHF. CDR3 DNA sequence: TGTGCCAGTAGTATTGGGACAGGGACCAATCAGCCCCAGCATTTT.

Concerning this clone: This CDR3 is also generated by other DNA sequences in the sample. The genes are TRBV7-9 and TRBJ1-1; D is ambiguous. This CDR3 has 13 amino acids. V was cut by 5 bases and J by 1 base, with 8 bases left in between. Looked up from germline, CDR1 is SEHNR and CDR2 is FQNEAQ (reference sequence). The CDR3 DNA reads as TGTGCCAGCAGCAAGCAGGCGAACACTGAAGCTTTCTTT. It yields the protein CASSKQANTEAFF.

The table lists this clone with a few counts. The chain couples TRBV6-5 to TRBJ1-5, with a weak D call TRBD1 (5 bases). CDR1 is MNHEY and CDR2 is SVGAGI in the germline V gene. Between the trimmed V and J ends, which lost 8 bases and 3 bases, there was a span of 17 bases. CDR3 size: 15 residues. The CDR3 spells CASSLGGGNNQPQHF. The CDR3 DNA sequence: TGTGCCAGCTCGTTAGGCGGGGGGAACAATCAGCCCCAGCATTTT.

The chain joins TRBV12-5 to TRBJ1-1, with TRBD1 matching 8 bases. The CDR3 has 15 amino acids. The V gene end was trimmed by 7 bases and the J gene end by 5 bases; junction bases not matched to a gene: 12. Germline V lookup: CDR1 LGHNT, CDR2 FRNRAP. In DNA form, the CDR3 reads TGTGCTAGTGCCACCGGACAGGGCGGTGGTACTGAAGCTTTCTTT. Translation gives CASATGQGGGTEAFF.

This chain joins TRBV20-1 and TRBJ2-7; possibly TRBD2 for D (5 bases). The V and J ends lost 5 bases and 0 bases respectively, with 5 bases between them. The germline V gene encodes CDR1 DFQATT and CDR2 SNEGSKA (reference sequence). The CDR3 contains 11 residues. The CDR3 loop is CSARDSYEQYF. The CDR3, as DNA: TGCAGTGCTCGGGACTCCTACGAGCAGTACTTC.

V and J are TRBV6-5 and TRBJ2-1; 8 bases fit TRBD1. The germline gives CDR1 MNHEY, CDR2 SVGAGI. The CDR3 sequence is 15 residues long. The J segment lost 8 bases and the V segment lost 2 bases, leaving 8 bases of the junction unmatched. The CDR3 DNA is TGTGCCAGCAGTTACCTCCGAACAGGGGGTGATGAGCAGTTCTTC. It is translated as CASSYLRTGGDEQFF.

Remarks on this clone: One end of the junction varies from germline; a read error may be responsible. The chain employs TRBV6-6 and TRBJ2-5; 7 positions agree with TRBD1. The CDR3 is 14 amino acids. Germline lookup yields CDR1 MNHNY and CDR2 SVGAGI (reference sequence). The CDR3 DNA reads TGTGCCAGCAGTCAGTGGGACAGTCCCGAGACCCAGCACTTC. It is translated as CASSQWDSPETQHF.

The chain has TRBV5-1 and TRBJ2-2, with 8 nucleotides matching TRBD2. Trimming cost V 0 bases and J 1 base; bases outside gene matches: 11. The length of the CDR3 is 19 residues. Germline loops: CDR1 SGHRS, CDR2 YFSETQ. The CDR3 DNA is TGCGCCAGCAGCTTGGATCATTCAGGAGCGGGAGAGAACACCGGGGAGCTGTTTTTT. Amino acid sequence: CASSLDHSGAGENTGELFF.

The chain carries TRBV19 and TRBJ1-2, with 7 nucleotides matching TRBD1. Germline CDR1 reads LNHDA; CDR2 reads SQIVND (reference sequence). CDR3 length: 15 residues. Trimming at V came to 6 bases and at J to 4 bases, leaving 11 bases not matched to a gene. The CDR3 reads CASRRNRGPLYGYTF. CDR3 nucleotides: TGTGCCAGTAGAAGAAACAGGGGCCCCCTCTATGGCTACACCTTC.